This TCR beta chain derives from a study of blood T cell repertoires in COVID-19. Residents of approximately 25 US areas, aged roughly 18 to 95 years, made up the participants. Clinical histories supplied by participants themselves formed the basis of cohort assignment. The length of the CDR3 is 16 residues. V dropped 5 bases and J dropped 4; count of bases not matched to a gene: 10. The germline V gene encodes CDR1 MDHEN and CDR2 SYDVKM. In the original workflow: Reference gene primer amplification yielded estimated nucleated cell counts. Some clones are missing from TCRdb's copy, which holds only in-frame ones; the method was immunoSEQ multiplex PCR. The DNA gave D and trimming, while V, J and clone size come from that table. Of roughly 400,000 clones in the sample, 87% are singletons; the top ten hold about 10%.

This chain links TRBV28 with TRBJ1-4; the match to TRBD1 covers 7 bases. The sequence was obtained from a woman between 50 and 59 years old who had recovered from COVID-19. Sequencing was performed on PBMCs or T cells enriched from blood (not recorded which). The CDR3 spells CASSQTLQGYNEKLFF. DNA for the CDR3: TGTGCCAGCAGTCAAACTTTACAGGGGTATAATGAAAAACTGTTTTTT.